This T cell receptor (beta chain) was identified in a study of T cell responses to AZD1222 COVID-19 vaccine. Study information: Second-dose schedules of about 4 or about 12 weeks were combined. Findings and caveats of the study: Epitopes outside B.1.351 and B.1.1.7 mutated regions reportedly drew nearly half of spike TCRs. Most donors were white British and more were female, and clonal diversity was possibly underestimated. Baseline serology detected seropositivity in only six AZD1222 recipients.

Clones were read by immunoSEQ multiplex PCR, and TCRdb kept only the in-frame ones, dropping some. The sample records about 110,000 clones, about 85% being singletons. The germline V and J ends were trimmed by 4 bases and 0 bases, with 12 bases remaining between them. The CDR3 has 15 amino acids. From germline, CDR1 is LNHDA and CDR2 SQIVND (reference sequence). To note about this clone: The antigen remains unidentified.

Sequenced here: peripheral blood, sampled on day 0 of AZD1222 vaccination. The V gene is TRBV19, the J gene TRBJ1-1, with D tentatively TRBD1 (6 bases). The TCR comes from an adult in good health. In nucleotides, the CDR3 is TGTGCCAGTAGTAAAGGGGGGCTGATGAACACTGAAGCTTTCTTT. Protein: CASSKGGLMNTEAFF.